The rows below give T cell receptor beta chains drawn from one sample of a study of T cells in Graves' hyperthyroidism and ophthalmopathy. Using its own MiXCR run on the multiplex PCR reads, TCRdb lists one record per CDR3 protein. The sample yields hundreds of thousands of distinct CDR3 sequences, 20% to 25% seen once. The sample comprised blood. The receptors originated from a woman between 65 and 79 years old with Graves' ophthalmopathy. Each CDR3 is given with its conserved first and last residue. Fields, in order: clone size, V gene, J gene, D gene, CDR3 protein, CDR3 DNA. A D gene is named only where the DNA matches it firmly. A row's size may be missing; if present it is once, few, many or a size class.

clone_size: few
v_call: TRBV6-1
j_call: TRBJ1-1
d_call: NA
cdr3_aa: CASGRGSTEAFF
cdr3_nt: TGTGCCAGCGGTAGAGGGAGCACTGAAGCTTTCTTT

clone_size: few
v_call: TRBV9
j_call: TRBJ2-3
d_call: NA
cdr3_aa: CASSAEPHMNTDTQYF
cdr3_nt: TGTGCCAGCAGCGCCGAGCCCCATATGAACACAGATACGCAGTATTTT

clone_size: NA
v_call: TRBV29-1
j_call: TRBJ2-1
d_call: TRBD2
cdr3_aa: CSVRLGGLAGNEQFF
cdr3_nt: TGCAGCGTTAGATTGGGGGGGCTAGCGGGCAATGAGCAGTTCTTC

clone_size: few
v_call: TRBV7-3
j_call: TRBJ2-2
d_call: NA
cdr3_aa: CASSPDRTGELFF
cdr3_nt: TGTGCCAGCAGCCCCGATAGAACCGGGGAGCTGTTTTTT

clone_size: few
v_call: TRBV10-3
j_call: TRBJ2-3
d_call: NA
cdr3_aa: CAISGKQGRSTDTQYF
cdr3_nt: TGTGCCATCAGTGGAAAACAGGGGAGGAGCACAGATACGCAGTATTTT

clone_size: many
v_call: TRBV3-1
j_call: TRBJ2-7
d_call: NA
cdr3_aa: CASSQKSGTFRSEQYF
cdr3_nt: TGTGCCAGCAGCCAAAAATCGGGGACATTTAGGAGCGAGCAGTACTTC

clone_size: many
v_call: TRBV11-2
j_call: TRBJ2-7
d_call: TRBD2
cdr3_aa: CASSLRGGLVNEQYF
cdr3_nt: TGTGCCAGCAGCCTCCGCGGGGGGCTAGTCAACGAGCAGTACTTC

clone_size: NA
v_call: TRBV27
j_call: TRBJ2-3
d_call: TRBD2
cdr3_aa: CASKGLAGVVSTDTQYF
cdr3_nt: TGTGCCAGCAAGGGACTAGCGGGAGTGGTAAGCACAGATACGCAGTATTTT

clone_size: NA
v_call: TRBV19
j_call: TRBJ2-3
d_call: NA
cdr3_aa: CASGRGFWTDTQYF
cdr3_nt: TGTGCCAGCGGACGGGGGTTTTGGACAGATACGCAGTATTTT

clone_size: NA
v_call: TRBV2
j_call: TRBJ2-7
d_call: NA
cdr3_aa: CASRWTPGTYEQYF
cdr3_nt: TGTGCCAGCAGATGGACACCTGGGACCTACGAGCAGTACTTC

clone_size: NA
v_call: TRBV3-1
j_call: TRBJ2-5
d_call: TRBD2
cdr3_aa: CASSPFNSGREETQYF
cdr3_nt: TGTGCCAGCAGCCCGTTTAATAGCGGGAGGGAAGAGACCCAGTACTTC

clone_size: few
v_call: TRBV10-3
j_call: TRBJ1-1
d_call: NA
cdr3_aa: CAISESLGVRTEAFF
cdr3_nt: TGTGCCATCAGTGAGTCGTTAGGGGTTCGGACTGAAGCTTTCTTT

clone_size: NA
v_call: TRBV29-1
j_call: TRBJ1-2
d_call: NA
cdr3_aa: CSVPSRAAGLTNYGYTF
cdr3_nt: TGCAGCGTCCCATCTCGGGCGGCAGGACTTACTAACTATGGCTACACCTTC

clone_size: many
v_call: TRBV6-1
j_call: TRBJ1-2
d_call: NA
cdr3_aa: CASSEDTVGYTF
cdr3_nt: TGTGCCAGCAGTGAAGACACGGTCGGCTACACCTTC

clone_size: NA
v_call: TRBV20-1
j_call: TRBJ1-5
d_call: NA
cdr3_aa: CSATSHLQGYNQPQHF
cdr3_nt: TGCAGTGCAACCTCCCACTTACAGGGATACAATCAGCCCCAGCATTTT

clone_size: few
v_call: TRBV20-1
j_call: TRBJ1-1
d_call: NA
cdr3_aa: CSAIRTLRTEAFF
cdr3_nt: TGCAGTGCTATTAGGACGTTAAGGACTGAAGCTTTCTTT

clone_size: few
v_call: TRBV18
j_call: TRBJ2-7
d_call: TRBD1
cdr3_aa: CASSETGIEQYF
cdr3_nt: TGTGCCAGCTCAGAGACAGGGATCGAGCAGTACTTC

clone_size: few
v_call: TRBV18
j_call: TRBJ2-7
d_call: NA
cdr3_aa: CASSPMAGAYEQYF
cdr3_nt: TGTGCCAGCTCACCAATGGCAGGAGCCTACGAGCAGTACTTC

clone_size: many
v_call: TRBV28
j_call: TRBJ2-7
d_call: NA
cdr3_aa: CASSSTGRVYEQYF
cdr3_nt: TGTGCCAGCAGTTCGACCGGACGGGTCTACGAGCAGTACTTC

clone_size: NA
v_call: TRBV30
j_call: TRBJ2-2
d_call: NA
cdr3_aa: CAWSPQGYTGELFF
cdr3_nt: TGTGCCTGGAGTCCGCAGGGGTACACCGGGGAGCTGTTTTTT

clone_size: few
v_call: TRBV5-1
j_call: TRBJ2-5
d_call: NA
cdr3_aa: CASSSSGSIQGSQYF
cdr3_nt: TGCGCCAGCAGCTCCTCCGGGTCCATTCAGGGGTCCCAGTACTTC

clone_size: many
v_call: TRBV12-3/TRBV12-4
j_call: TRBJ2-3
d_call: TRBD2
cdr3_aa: CASISTSGVADTQYF
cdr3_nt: TGTGCCAGCATTTCGACTAGCGGGGTAGCAGATACGCAGTATTTT

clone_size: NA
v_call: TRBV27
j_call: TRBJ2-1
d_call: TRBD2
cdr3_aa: CASKEAGRLNEQFF
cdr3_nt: TGTGCCAGCAAAGAAGCGGGACGCTTAAATGAGCAGTTCTTC

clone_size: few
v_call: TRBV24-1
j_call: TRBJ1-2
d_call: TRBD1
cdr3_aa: CATSDPGTGHGYTF
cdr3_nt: TGTGCCACCAGTGACCCGGGGACAGGACATGGCTACACCTTC

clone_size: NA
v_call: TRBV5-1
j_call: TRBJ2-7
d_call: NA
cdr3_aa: CASSLSTLEYEQYF
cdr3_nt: TGCGCCAGCAGCTTGTCTACGTTAGAGTACGAGCAGTACTTC

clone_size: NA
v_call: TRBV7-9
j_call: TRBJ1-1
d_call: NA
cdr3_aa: CASSPGGSGTEAFF
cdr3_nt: TGTGCCAGCAGCCCCGGGGGGAGCGGCACTGAAGCTTTCTTT

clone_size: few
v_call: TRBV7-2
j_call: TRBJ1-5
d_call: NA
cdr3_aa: CASSLGMRPAQPQHF
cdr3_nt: TGTGCCAGCAGCTTGGGGATGAGGCCGGCTCAGCCCCAGCATTTT

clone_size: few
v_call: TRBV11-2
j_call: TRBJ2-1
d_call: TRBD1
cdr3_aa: CASSLWRQGTTLRDEQFF
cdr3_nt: TGTGCCAGCAGCTTATGGAGACAGGGGACAACATTGAGGGATGAGCAGTTCTTC

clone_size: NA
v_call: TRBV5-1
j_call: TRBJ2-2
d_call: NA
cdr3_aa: CASSPGREDGELFF
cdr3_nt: TGCGCCAGCAGCCCGGGACGCGAAGATGGGGAGCTGTTTTTT

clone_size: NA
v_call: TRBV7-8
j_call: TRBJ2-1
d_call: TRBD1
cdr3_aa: CASSPKNPGQAYNEQFF
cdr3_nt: TGTGCCAGCAGCCCAAAGAACCCCGGACAGGCTTACAATGAGCAGTTCTTC

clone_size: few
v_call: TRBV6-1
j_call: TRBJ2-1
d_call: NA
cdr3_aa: CASSPPGRYNEQFF
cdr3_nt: TGTGCCAGCAGTCCCCCCGGCCGGTACAATGAGCAGTTCTTC

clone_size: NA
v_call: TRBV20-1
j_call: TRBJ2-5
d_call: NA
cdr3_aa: CSASPYTETQYF
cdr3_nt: TGCAGTGCTAGCCCCTATACCGAGACCCAGTACTTC

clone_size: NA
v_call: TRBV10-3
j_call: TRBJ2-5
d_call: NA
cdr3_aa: CAIKSALQETQYF
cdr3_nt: TGTGCCATCAAGAGTGCCCTCCAAGAGACCCAGTACTTC

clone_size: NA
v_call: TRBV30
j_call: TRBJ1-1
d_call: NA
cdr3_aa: CAWSGHLGKPGRTEAFF
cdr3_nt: TGTGCCTGGAGTGGCCATCTAGGGAAACCCGGGCGGACTGAAGCTTTCTTT

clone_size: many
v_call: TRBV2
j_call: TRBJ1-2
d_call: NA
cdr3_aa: CASRQEGSGYTF
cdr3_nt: TGTGCCAGCAGGCAGGAGGGATCTGGCTACACCTTC

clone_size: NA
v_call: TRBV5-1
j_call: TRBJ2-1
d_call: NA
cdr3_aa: CASSKWPDTRDNEQFF
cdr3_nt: TGCGCCAGCAGCAAATGGCCGGACACAAGGGACAATGAGCAGTTCTTC

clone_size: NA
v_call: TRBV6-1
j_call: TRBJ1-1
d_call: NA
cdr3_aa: CASQGSRSDAFF
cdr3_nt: TGTGCCAGCCAAGGAAGCCGGTCAGATGCTTTCTTT

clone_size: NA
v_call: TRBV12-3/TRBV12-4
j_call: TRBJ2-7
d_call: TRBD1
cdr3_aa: CASSYAPVRGQYEQYF
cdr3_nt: TGTGCCAGCAGTTATGCCCCTGTGAGGGGGCAATACGAGCAGTACTTC

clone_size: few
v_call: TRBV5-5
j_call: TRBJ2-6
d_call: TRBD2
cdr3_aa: CASSDVSGLGGANVPTF
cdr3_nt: TGTGCCAGCAGCGACGTTAGCGGGTTGGGTGGGGCCAACGTCCCGACTTTC

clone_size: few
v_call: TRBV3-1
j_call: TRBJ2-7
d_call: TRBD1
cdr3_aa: CASSHTTGLIRPVYEQYF
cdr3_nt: TGTGCCAGCAGCCACACGACAGGGTTAATAAGGCCAGTCTACGAGCAGTACTTC